The 27 T cell receptor beta chains presented below share a single source sample, sequenced in a study of graft-versus-host responses after intestinal transplantation. Assay used: immunoSEQ multiplex PCR; TCRdb lists only in-frame clones, some missing. There are tens of thousands of clones in the sample; roughly nine tenths occur only once, and 0.11% lies in the top ten. Antigens of these TCRs are unknown. Source: unstimulated CD4+ T cells sorted from spleen or lymph node cells, taken before intestinal transplant. These receptors were obtained from a human donor who received an intestinal transplant.

The genes are TRBV6-1 and TRBJ1-1; 7 bases map to TRBD1. Trimming removed 6 bases from V and 11 bases from J; junction bases left unmatched: 6. Germline V lookup: CDR1 MNHNS, CDR2 SASEGT. The CDR3 length is 11 residues. DNA for the CDR3: TGTGCCAGCAGCGGACTCAGGGGGGCTTTCTTT. This codes for CASSGLRGAFF.

For the CDR3, the DNA is TGCGCCAGCGCACCGATAGCGGGGGAGACCTACGAGCAGTACTTC. Translated, it gives CASAPIAGETYEQYF. V is TRBV5-1 and J is TRBJ2-7, with TRBD2 matching 9 bases. Germline CDR1 SGHRS, CDR2 YFSETQ. The V segment lost 7 bases and the J segment 2 bases; nucleotides outside the gene matches: 10. The CDR3 contains 15 residues.

The chain combines TRBV29-1 with TRBJ1-1; tentative D call: TRBD1 (6 bases). This CDR3 is built from 13 residues. Germline V gives CDR1 SQVTM, CDR2 ANQGSEA. The V end lost 4 bases, the J end lost 6 bases, and 15 bases lay between the germline ends. Here the CDR3 reads CSVVGRGGPEAFF. The CDR3 nucleotides read TGCAGCGTTGTGGGGCGGGGGGGGCCTGAAGCTTTCTTT.

This chain connects TRBV6-6 to TRBJ1-1, with a possible D match to TRBD1 (5 bases). V lost 6 bases to trimming and J lost 3 bases, with 20 bases between them. Germline CDR1 is MNHNY and CDR2 is SVGAGI (reference sequence). CDR3 size: 16 residues. This chain's CDR3 is CASSPPPAQAYTEAFF. The CDR3 DNA sequence: TGTGCCAGCAGCCCCCCCCCTGCACAGGCCTACACTGAAGCTTTCTTT.

The chain recombines TRBV7-9 with TRBJ1-1; 7 positions match TRBD1. CDR3 length: 15 residues. V was clipped by 5 bases and J by 1 base; unmatched bases: 7. Per germline, CDR1 SEHNR and CDR2 FQNEAQ (reference sequence). In DNA, the CDR3 is TGTGCCAGCAGCACGAGACAGGGATCGAACACTGAAGCTTTCTTT. This translates into CASSTRQGSNTEAFF.

The chain is built from TRBV7-8 and TRBJ2-5, with 7 positions matching TRBD2. Germline values: CDR1 SGHVS, CDR2 FQNEAQ. The J segment lost 5 bases and the V segment lost 4 bases, leaving 13 bases of the junction unmatched. The CDR3 covers 16 residues. The CDR3 coding sequence is TGTGCCAGCAGCTACAGACGGGACTATCCGGCGGAGACCCAGTACTTC. Its translation is CASSYRRDYPAETQYF.

The chain joins TRBV5-1 to TRBJ2-7; 7 bases match TRBD1. V lost 5 bases to trimming and J lost 2 bases; unmatched junction nucleotides: 13. The CDR3 runs 16 residues. Germline V gene lookup returns CDR1 SGHRS and CDR2 YFSETQ. CDR3 sequence (DNA): TGCGCCAGCAGACGCGCCTCCGGGACAGAAGCCTACGAGCAGTACTTC. Encoded protein: CASRRASGTEAYEQYF.

The J gene is TRBJ2-2, the V gene TRBV5-1; TRBD1 matches 8 bases. Per the germline V gene, CDR1 is SGHRS and CDR2 is YFSETQ. Trimming removed 3 bases from V and 4 bases from J; junction bases left unmatched: 2. The length of the CDR3 is 14 residues. CDR3 sequence (DNA): TGCGCCAGCAGCTCGACAGGGGTCACCGGGGAGCTGTTTTTT. Its protein is CASSSTGVTGELFF.

The chain employs TRBV5-1 and TRBJ1-5; D is undetermined. Germline CDR1 and CDR2: SGHRS and YFSETQ. The ends were cut back, 3 bases at V and 8 bases at J, with 9 bases in the middle. The CDR3 sequence is 12 residues long. CDR3 bases: TGCGCCAGCAGCTCCGTGGAGGAGCCCCAGCATTTT. It yields the protein CASSSVEEPQHF.

The rearrangement links TRBV4-1 to TRBJ1-4, with D hard to call. From germline, CDR1 is MGHRA and CDR2 YSYEKL. V lost 0 bases to trimming and J lost 8 bases, with 13 bases between them. The CDR3 is made up of 15 amino acids. CDR3 coding DNA: TGCGCCAGCAGCCAAGATGGCGGCAGGAGGGAAAAACTGTTTTTT. Translating gives CASSQDGGRREKLFF.

The chain couples TRBV6-1 to TRBJ1-2; D remains ambiguous. CDR1 and CDR2 (germline): MNHNS, SASEGT. The V end was cut by 2 bases, the J end by 4 bases, with 11 bases between. This CDR3 has 14 residues. The CDR3 is CASSEIRESYGYTF. In nucleotides, the CDR3 is TGTGCCAGCAGTGAAATCCGGGAGTCCTATGGCTACACCTTC.

The genes are TRBV10-3 and TRBJ1-2; possible D gene TRBD1, 5 bases. The CDR3 is made up of 12 amino acids. V lost 11 bases and J 8 bases, leaving 18 bases between the germline ends. The V gene's germline CDR1 is ENHRY and CDR2 SYGVKD. The CDR3 loop reads CALGGVRRGYTF. The CDR3, as DNA: TGTGCCTTGGGGGGGGTCCGAAGGGGCTACACCTTC.

This chain joins TRBV6-5 and TRBJ1-3, with no clear D. Germline V lookup: CDR1 MNHEY, CDR2 SVGAGI. V was shortened by 6 bases and J by 2 bases, with 14 bases between the two germline ends. The CDR3 runs to 15 residues. In nucleotides, the CDR3 is TGTGCCAGCAGCCTCACGCCCGGGGCTGGAAACACCATATATTTT. This translates into CASSLTPGAGNTIYF.

This chain links TRBV19 with TRBJ1-1; D remains unclear. V dropped 7 bases and J dropped 6 bases, with 12 bases sitting between them. The CDR3 has 12 residues. Germline CDR1 and CDR2: LNHDA and SQIVND (reference sequence). CDR3 amino acids: CASTPPGSEAFF. The DNA for the CDR3 is TGTGCCAGTACCCCGCCGGGGTCTGAAGCTTTCTTT.

This chain joins TRBV15 and TRBJ2-1; 10 bases are a match to TRBD2. Germline CDR1 LNHNV, CDR2 YYDKDF (reference sequence). Trimming at V came to 1 base and at J to 7 bases, leaving 10 bases not matched to a gene. The length of the CDR3 is 17 residues. The DNA for the CDR3 is TGTGCCACCAGCAGAGGAGGAAGCGGGGGGGCCATTAATGAGCAGTTCTTC. This gives the protein CATSRGGSGGAINEQFF. Using reference TRBV15 and TRBJ2-1 for the parts outside the CDR3, the full variable domain is DAMVIQNPRYQVTQFGKPVTLSCSQTLNHNVMYWYQQKSSQAPKLLFHYYDKDFNNEADTPDNFQSRRPNTSFCFLDIRSPGLGDTAMYLCATSRGGSGGAINEQFFGPGTRLTVL.

This rearrangement joins TRBV5-4 to TRBJ2-5; TRBD2 agrees at 13 bases. J lost 1 base, V lost 4 bases, and 1 base had no gene match. Germline V gene lookup returns CDR1 SGHNT and CDR2 YYREEE (reference sequence). The CDR3 length is 15 residues. CDR3: CASSTSGGGQETQYF. The CDR3 DNA reads as TGTGCCAGCAGCACTAGCGGGGGGGGCCAAGAGACCCAGTACTTC.

The V gene is TRBV6-5, the J gene TRBJ2-7, with TRBD1 as a possible D gene (6 bases). The CDR3 covers 14 residues. The germline CDR1 and CDR2 sequences are MNHEY and SVGAGI. V was trimmed by 6 bases and J by 7 bases, leaving 19 bases between them. For the CDR3, the DNA is TGTGCCAGCAGGAGGGGGACACGTACGAGGGAGCAGTACTTC. Protein sequence: CASRRGTRTREQYF.

V and J are TRBV19 and TRBJ2-3, with D tentatively TRBD2 (6 bases). Germline V gene data show CDR1 as LNHDA and CDR2 as SQIVND (reference sequence). CDR3 size: 13 residues. Trimming pared 4 bases from V and 4 bases from J, leaving 9 bases between. CDR3 bases: TGTGCCAGTAGTAAGTGGGGGGCAGATACGCAGTATTTT. Its translation: CASSKWGADTQYF.

This chain uses TRBV2 with TRBJ2-1, with a weak D call TRBD1 (5 bases). The V and J ends lost 8 bases and 7 bases respectively, with 18 bases between them. Germline CDR1 SNHLY, CDR2 FYNNEI. CDR3 length: 14 amino acids. The CDR3 DNA is TGTGCCAGCTCCCTGGGGCAGGCCCCTAATGAGCAGTTCTTC. It encodes CASSLGQAPNEQFF.

This clone has a single count. This chain connects TRBV15 to TRBJ1-4, with TRBD1 identical over 7 bases. The V and J ends lost 5 bases and 8 bases, in that order; junction bases with no gene match: 14. The germline V gene encodes CDR1 LNHNV and CDR2 YYDKDF (reference sequence). CDR3 length: 16 amino acids. CDR3 in amino acids: CATSLPQGRPPEKLFF. The CDR3 DNA is TGTGCCACCAGCCTCCCACAGGGGAGGCCGCCCGAAAAACTGTTTTTT.

V is TRBV7-2 and J is TRBJ1-6; maybe TRBD1 (5 bases). The CDR3 has 15 residues. The V gene's germline CDR1 is SGHTA and CDR2 FQGNSA. The V end lost 5 bases, the J end lost 10 bases, and 18 bases lay between the germline ends. CDR3 residues: CASSRLWEGHSPLHF. DNA of the CDR3: TGTGCCAGCAGCCGTCTGTGGGAGGGGCACTCACCCCTCCACTTT.

V is TRBV4-1 and J is TRBJ2-7; 7 bases are a match to TRBD1. The CDR3 is 15 amino acids. Germline CDR1 and CDR2: MGHRA and YSYEKL. Trimming removed 3 bases from V and 2 bases from J; junction bases left unmatched: 7. Written as DNA, the CDR3 is TGCGCCAGCAGCCATTCGGGACAGACTACCTACGAGCAGTACTTC. Protein sequence: CASSHSGQTTYEQYF.

The gene calls are TRBV7-9 and TRBJ1-1, with D possibly being TRBD1 (5 bases). The CDR3 runs 13 residues. Per the germline V gene, CDR1 is SEHNR and CDR2 is FQNEAQ (reference sequence). Between the trimmed V and J ends, which lost 4 bases and 1 base, there was a span of 7 bases. The CDR3 reads CASSWGGNTEAFF. CDR3 DNA sequence: TGTGCCAGCAGCTGGGGGGGGAACACTGAAGCTTTCTTT.

Only one count was recorded for this clone. The genes are TRBV5-1 and TRBJ2-5, with TRBD2 matching 8 bases. Germline V gene lookup returns CDR1 SGHRS and CDR2 YFSETQ. J lost 5 bases, V lost 3 bases, and 6 bases had no gene match. This CDR3 spans 14 amino acids. The CDR3 DNA follows: TGCGCCAGCAGCTCCGGGGGGGCCGGGGAGACCCAGTACTTC. It yields the protein CASSSGGAGETQYF.

The V call is TRBV18, the J call TRBJ1-4, with TRBD1 as a possible D gene (6 bases). V lost 6 bases to trimming and J lost 6 bases, with 14 bases between them. CDR1 and CDR2 (germline): KGHSH, LQKENI. The length of the CDR3 is 14 residues. CDR3 bases: TGTGCCAGCTCTTCGACAGGCGCTCATGAAAAACTGTTTTTT. This sequence encodes CASSSTGAHEKLFF.

The chain joins TRBV2 to TRBJ1-1, with 7 bases that match TRBD1. Germline CDR1 SNHLY, CDR2 FYNNEI. The CDR3 length is 14 residues. The ends lost 2 bases at V and 2 bases at J; junction bases unmatched: 2. The DNA for the CDR3 is TGTGCCAGCAGTGAACAGGGGGGAAACACTGAAGCTTTCTTT. It is translated as CASSEQGGNTEAFF.

This chain links TRBV10-3 with TRBJ1-5; D is ambiguous. The germline V and J ends were trimmed by 6 bases and 1 base, with 7 bases remaining between them. CDR1 is ENHRY and CDR2 is SYGVKD in the germline V gene. CDR3 length equals 13 residues. The CDR3 reads CAIRAGSNQPQHF. The CDR3 bases are TGTGCCATCAGGGCCGGGAGCAATCAGCCCCAGCATTTT.